The TCR beta chain under discussion was sequenced for a study of alternative splicing in chronic myeloid leukemia remission (dated by TCRdb to the early 2020s). Some background on the complete study: Remission specimens from the trials were collected at major or complete molecular response, at 12 or 24 months of TKI therapy. Total leukocytes from peripheral blood collected in EDTA were used as the trial diagnostic specimens. RNA sequencing was used to profile peripheral blood from chronic-phase CML patients at diagnosis and at remission, and the results were compared with those from healthy donors. Nine CML samples, seven diagnostic and two matched remission, were obtained from the French Persistem study. The median age was about 54 years at diagnosis and about 60 at remission, while healthy controls had a median age of 37. Total RNA was extracted with Trizol from peripheral blood mononuclear cells of diagnosis, remission and control samples. Roughly 9 diagnostic specimens, together with matched remission specimens, were obtained from the RESIST (imatinib), ENESTxtnd (nilotinib) and PINNACLE (nilotinib plus pegylated interferon) trials. The female/male split was 11/5 for diagnosis samples, 8/3 for remission samples and 2/4 for controls. What the study reported, not specific to this receptor: Blood cell composition at remission was reconfigured to resemble lymphoid cell-enriched normal controls. Blood cell composition differed strongly by timepoint, shifting from myeloid progenitor enrichment at diagnosis to mature lymphoid enrichment at remission.

The library was generated by bulk RNA-seq. The TruSeq Stranded RNA sample prep kit was used to generate libraries of poly-A-enriched mRNA from an input of 0.8 to 1 ug total RNA. Every sample was sequenced in triplicate, with paired-end sequencing run on a HiSeq 2500. RNA-seq read length was 125 nucleotides per mate. The study's own analysis went as follows. Reads were trimmed and aligned to hg38 using STAR v2.7, and quality control was performed with FASTQC, RSeQC and multiqc. Salmon 0.14.1 was used to quantify gene expression levels as transcripts per million (TPM). Principal component analysis suggested that trial, library batch, sequencing batch, treatment regimen and sex did not drive transcriptomic profiles. Each CDR3 protein sequence appears as one entry after TCRdb reprocessed the reads, and no DNA is included. For this entry, the V and J calls and clone size follow TCRdb and not the study's own pipeline. This sample is represented by under 350 distinct CDR3 sequences; 95% to 98% of them were singletons. The biggest ten clones account for roughly 4.9% of the sample.

About this clonotype: It has no known antigen specificity.

The CDR3 sequence holds 17 residues, the cysteine and phenylalanine included. Nucleotide data are not available. Based on the germline V gene, the CDR1 and CDR2 sequences are SGHDN and FVKESK. The time point label, read with the paper, signifies: major or complete molecular response after front-line TKI therapy. About 15 CML patients were included in the patient cohort, and matched post-remission samples were retrieved for a subset of these patients. The rearrangement joined TRBV14 to TRBJ2-2; no DNA is available, so the TRBD2 call from TCRdb remains unchecked. The TCR was taken from an adult with chronic myeloid leukemia. Sequencing was performed on PBMCs or total blood leukocytes (not recorded which), taken during remission. This receptor carries the CDR3 CASSLRRDRIFTGELFF.